Listed below are T cell receptor beta chains from one sample, sequenced in a study of CD8 T cells in Susac syndrome. TCRdb independently ran MiXCR on the immunoSEQ multiplex PCR reads; one entry per CDR3 protein. This table holds hundreds of thousands of distinct CDR3 sequences, about 95% found once. Sequenced: CD4+ T cells from PBMCs. These receptors came from a human donor with multiple sclerosis. CDR3s include the opening cysteine and the closing phenylalanine or tryptophan. Each record gives: CDR3 protein, CDR3 DNA, V gene, J gene, clone size, D gene. The D gene is left open where the match is weak. Rows give clone size only sometimes, using once, few, many, or a class for an expanded clone.

CATSDSTGAGETQYF	TGTGCCACCAGTGACTCAACAGGGGCCGGGGAGACCCAGTACTTC	TRBV24-1	TRBJ2-5	.	TRBD1
CSAFSTGNTGELFF	TGCAGCGCCTTTTCTACCGGGAACACCGGGGAGCTGTTTTTT	TRBV29-1	TRBJ2-2	.	.
CSVVAGTLNEQFF	TGCAGCGTTGTGGCGGGAACCCTCAATGAGCAGTTCTTC	TRBV29-1	TRBJ2-1	.	.
CSASGQGKEPQHF	TGCAGCGCATCGGGACAGGGGAAGGAGCCCCAGCATTTT	TRBV29-1	TRBJ1-5	.	TRBD1
CASSYSQQRYGYTF	TGTGCCAGCAGTTACTCGCAACAGCGTTATGGCTACACCTTC	TRBV6-5	TRBJ1-2	.	.
CASSPEDRNQPQHF	TGCGCCAGCAGCCCGGAGGACAGAAATCAGCCCCAGCATTTT	TRBV4-1	TRBJ1-5	.	.
CSARSPTAMNTEAFF	TGCAGTGCTAGATCCCCGACTGCGATGAACACTGAAGCTTTCTTT	TRBV20-1	TRBJ1-1	.	.
CASTTTRVETQYF	TGTGCCAGCACCACGACCCGGGTAGAGACCCAGTACTTC	TRBV6-6	TRBJ2-5	once	.
CASSPSGVGLAGSGANVLTF	TGTGCCAGCAGCCCCTCGGGAGTTGGACTAGCGGGATCTGGGGCCAACGTCCTGACTTTC	TRBV7-3	TRBJ2-6	.	TRBD2
CSVDRGDGGYTF	TGCAGCGTTGACAGGGGCGATGGTGGCTACACCTTC	TRBV29-1	TRBJ1-2	.	.
CASSLVSEIYGYTF	TGTGCCAGCAGCTTAGTATCAGAGATCTATGGCTACACCTTC	TRBV7-2	TRBJ1-2	.	.
CASSLGSGLEQFF	TGTGCCAGCTCCTTAGGTAGCGGGTTGGAGCAGTTCTTC	TRBV12-3/TRBV12-4	TRBJ2-1	.	TRBD2
CASSQTGLATDTQYF	TGTGCCAGCAGCCAAACGGGTCTAGCCACAGATACGCAGTATTTT	TRBV3-1	TRBJ2-3	.	.
CAIKPGQGYNEQFF	TGTGCCATCAAGCCGGGACAGGGGTACAATGAGCAGTTCTTC	TRBV28	TRBJ2-1	.	TRBD1
CSARQGSGYGYTF	TGCAGTGCCCGACAGGGGTCGGGCTATGGCTACACCTTC	TRBV20-1	TRBJ1-2	.	TRBD1
CASSRGRPYSYNSPLHF	TGTGCCAGCAGCCGGGGACGGCCCTACTCCTATAATTCACCCCTCCACTTT	TRBV7-2	TRBJ1-6	.	.
CASSQDNLEVGRNEQFF	TGTGCCAGCAGCCAAGATAACCTGGAAGTTGGGCGAAATGAGCAGTTCTTC	TRBV14	TRBJ2-1	.	.
CASSELSGLETQYF	TGTGCCAGCAGTGAGCTCTCGGGTTTGGAGACCCAGTACTTC	TRBV25-1	TRBJ2-5	once	.
CASILTRDGVGAFF	TGCGCCAGCATCCTCACCAGGGACGGAGTAGGGGCTTTCTTT	TRBV23-1	TRBJ1-1	.	.
CASSPLGRGGYGYTF	TGTGCCAGCTCACCACTGGGCAGGGGCGGCTATGGCTACACCTTC	TRBV18	TRBJ1-2	.	.
CASSLGTDSEQFF	TGTGCCAGCAGCTTAGGCACTGACAGTGAGCAGTTCTTC	TRBV7-3	TRBJ2-1	once	.
CASSLATLKETQYF	TGTGCCAGCAGCTTGGCGACATTGAAAGAGACCCAGTACTTC	TRBV11-2	TRBJ2-5	.	.
CASSETTGWGDTQYF	TGTGCCAGCAGCGAAACGACAGGGTGGGGAGATACGCAGTATTTT	TRBV3-1	TRBJ2-3	.	TRBD1
CASSRDRGRTDTQYF	TGTGCCAGCAGTCGCGACAGGGGGCGAACAGATACGCAGTATTTT	TRBV6-5	TRBJ2-3	.	TRBD1
CASSTSLAVGEQYF	TGTGCCAGCAGTACCTCACTAGCGGTTGGGGAGCAGTACTTC	TRBV28	TRBJ2-7	.	TRBD2
CASSPNPAPTDTQYF	TGTGCCAGCTCCCCAAACCCCGCTCCCACAGATACGCAGTATTTT	TRBV18	TRBJ2-3	.	.
CASSQLSGGADTQYF	TGTGCCAGCAGCCAACTTAGCGGGGGGGCGGATACGCAGTATTTT	TRBV3-1	TRBJ2-3	.	TRBD2
CASSHGTGNGNQPQHF	TGTGCCAGCAGCCATGGGACAGGGAATGGCAATCAGCCCCAGCATTTT	TRBV3-1	TRBJ1-5	.	TRBD1
CAWSARRLAGDQETQYF	TGTGCCTGGAGTGCCCGCCGACTAGCGGGAGACCAAGAGACCCAGTACTTC	TRBV30	TRBJ2-5	.	TRBD2
CASSQSTSLIYEQYF	TGTGCCAGCAGCCAATCGACTAGCCTAATCTACGAGCAGTACTTC	TRBV3-1	TRBJ2-7	.	TRBD2
CATSRDTGTNYGYTF	TGTGCCACCAGCAGAGATACAGGAACTAACTATGGCTACACCTTC	TRBV15	TRBJ1-2	.	.
CASTLTRASGRHEQFF	TGTGCCAGCACCCTTACCAGGGCTAGCGGGAGGCATGAGCAGTTCTTC	TRBV28	TRBJ2-1	.	TRBD2
CASSQGGTGRQTQYF	TGTGCCAGCAGCCAAGGGGGGACAGGACGACAAACCCAGTACTTC	TRBV14	TRBJ2-5	.	TRBD1
CASSLEAGGPLYYNEQFF	TGCGCCAGCAGCTTGGAAGCGGGAGGGCCTTTGTACTACAATGAGCAGTTCTTC	TRBV5-1	TRBJ2-1	.	TRBD2
CASSPPGLAGVLGETQYF	TGTGCCAGCAGCCCTCCGGGACTAGCGGGAGTGCTTGGAGAGACCCAGTACTTC	TRBV3-1	TRBJ2-5	.	TRBD2
CSVGTPFGQYF	TGCAGCGTCGGGACTCCTTTCGGGCAGTACTTC	TRBV29-1	TRBJ2-7	.	.
CASSASGPPGGYTF	TGTGCCAGCAGTGCGTCGGGACCTCCGGGAGGCTACACCTTC	TRBV2	TRBJ1-2	.	.
CSVEVGTSRQETQYF	TGCAGCGTTGAGGTCGGGACTAGCAGACAAGAGACCCAGTACTTC	TRBV29-1	TRBJ2-5	.	TRBD2
CSGRRVGQGYTF	TGCAGCGGCCGGAGAGTGGGGCAAGGCTACACCTTC	TRBV29-1	TRBJ1-2	.	.
CASSRWEEDTEAFF	TGTGCCAGCAGCCGTTGGGAGGAGGACACTGAAGCTTTCTTT	TRBV14	TRBJ1-1	.	.
CSARVVPTDTQYF	TGCAGTGCTAGAGTGGTGCCAACGGATACGCAGTATTTT	TRBV20-1	TRBJ2-3	.	.
CSVLREWSYNEQFF	TGCAGCGTTCTGCGGGAGTGGTCCTACAATGAGCAGTTCTTC	TRBV29-1	TRBJ2-1	.	TRBD2
CASSLRRQTLFNPEAFF	TGTGCCAGCAGTTTAAGGCGACAGACCCTCTTTAACCCTGAAGCTTTCTTT	TRBV27	TRBJ1-1	.	.
CASRMANNEQFF	TGTGCCAGCAGGATGGCCAACAATGAGCAGTTCTTC	TRBV6-6	TRBJ2-1	.	.
CASSFFRQFQPQHF	TGTGCCAGCAGTTTTTTTAGACAGTTTCAGCCCCAGCATTTT	TRBV28	TRBJ1-5	.	.
CASSWRINEKLFF	TGTGCCAGCAGTTGGAGAATTAATGAAAAACTGTTTTTT	TRBV12-3/TRBV12-4	TRBJ1-4	once	.
CASGRRTGISEQYF	TGTGCTAGTGGTCGGCGGACAGGAATCAGCGAGCAGTACTTC	TRBV12-5	TRBJ2-7	once	TRBD1
CASSRPFSDLQYF	TGTGCCAGCAGCCGACCTTTCTCGGACTTACAGTATTTT	TRBV27	TRBJ2-3	.	.
CASSQSGGRAVNEQFF	TGTGCCAGCAGCCAATCTGGCGGGAGGGCCGTAAATGAGCAGTTCTTC	TRBV3-1	TRBJ2-1	.	TRBD2
CASSQDLAPVGTQYF	TGTGCCAGCAGCCAAGATCTGGCACCCGTGGGGACCCAGTACTTC	TRBV3-1	TRBJ2-5	.	.
CSVVTGGGGYTF	TGCAGCGTAGTGACAGGGGGAGGTGGCTACACCTTC	TRBV29-1	TRBJ1-2	.	TRBD1
CAWSGQMNTEAFF	TGTGCCTGGAGTGGGCAGATGAACACTGAAGCTTTCTTT	TRBV30	TRBJ1-1	.	.
CASSPAVINEQYF	TGTGCCAGCAGCCCGGCCGTTATTAACGAGCAGTACTTC	TRBV9	TRBJ2-7	.	.
CASDPGQGLHEQYF	TGTGCCTCCGACCCGGGACAGGGTCTCCACGAGCAGTACTTC	TRBV30	TRBJ2-7	.	TRBD1
CSGLKGWMNTEAFF	TGCAGCGGCCTTAAGGGATGGATGAACACTGAAGCTTTCTTT	TRBV29-1	TRBJ1-1	.	.